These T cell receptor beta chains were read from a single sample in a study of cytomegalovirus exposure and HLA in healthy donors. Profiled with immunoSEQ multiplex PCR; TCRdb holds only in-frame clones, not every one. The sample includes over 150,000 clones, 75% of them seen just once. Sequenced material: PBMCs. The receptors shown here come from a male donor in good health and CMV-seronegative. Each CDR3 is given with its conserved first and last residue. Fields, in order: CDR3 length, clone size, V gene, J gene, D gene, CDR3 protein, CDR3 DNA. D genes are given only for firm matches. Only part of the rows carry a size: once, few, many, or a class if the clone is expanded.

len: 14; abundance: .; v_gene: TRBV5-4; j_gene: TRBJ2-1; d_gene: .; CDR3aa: CASSLVGRESEQFF; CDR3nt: TGTGCCAGCAGCTTGGTCGGTCGGGAGAGTGAGCAGTTCTTC
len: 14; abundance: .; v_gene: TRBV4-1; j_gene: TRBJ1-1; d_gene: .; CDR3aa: CASSQVQVNTEAFF; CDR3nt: TGCGCCAGCAGCCAAGTTCAGGTGAACACCGAAGCTTTCTTT
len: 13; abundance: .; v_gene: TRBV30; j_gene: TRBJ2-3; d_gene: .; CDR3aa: CAWTSGSTDTQYF; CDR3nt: TGTGCCTGGACCAGCGGGAGCACAGATACGCAGTATTTT
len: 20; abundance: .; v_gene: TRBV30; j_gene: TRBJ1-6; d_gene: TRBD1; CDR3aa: CAWSLGPGQGKTGNNSPLHF; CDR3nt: TGTGCCTGGAGCCTGGGACCGGGACAGGGGAAGACGGGTAATAATTCACCCCTCCACTTT
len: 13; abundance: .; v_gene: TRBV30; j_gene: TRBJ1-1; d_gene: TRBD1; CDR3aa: CACKGQLNTEAFF; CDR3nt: TGTGCCTGCAAGGGACAGCTAAACACTGAAGCTTTCTTT
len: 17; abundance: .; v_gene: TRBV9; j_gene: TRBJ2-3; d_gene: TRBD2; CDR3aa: CASSPRGSGSPTDTQYF; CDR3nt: TGTGCCAGCAGCCCCCGGGGGAGCGGGAGCCCCACAGATACGCAGTATTTT
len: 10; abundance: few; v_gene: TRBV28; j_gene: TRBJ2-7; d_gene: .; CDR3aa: CASSFIEQYF; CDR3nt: TGTGCCAGCAGTTTTATCGAGCAGTACTTC
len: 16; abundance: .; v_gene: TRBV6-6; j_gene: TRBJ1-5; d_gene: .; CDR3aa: CASSPLGGAGNQPQHF; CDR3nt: TGTGCCAGCAGTCCCCTTGGTGGCGCGGGGAACCAGCCCCAGCATTTT
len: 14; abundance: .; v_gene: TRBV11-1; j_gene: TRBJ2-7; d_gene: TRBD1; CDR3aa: CVSRRTGAPYEQYF; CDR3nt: TGTGTCAGCAGAAGGACAGGGGCCCCCTACGAGCAGTACTTC
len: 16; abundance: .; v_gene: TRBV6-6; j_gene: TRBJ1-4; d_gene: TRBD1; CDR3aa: CASSYPRDRVYEKLFF; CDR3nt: TGTGCCAGCAGTTACCCTCGGGACAGGGTATACGAAAAACTGTTTTTT
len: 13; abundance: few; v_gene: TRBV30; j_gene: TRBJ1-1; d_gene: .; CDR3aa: CAWSVNDGAEAFF; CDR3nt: TGTGCCTGGAGTGTTAACGATGGGGCAGAAGCTTTCTTT
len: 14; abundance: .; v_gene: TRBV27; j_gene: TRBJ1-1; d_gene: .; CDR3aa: CASSLVGGNTEAFF; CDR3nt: TGTGCCAGCAGTTTGGTGGGGGGGAACACTGAAGCTTTCTTT
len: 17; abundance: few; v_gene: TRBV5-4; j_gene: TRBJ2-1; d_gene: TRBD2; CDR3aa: CASSRTSGGAGYNEQFF; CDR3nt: TGTGCCAGCAGCCGGACTAGCGGGGGGGCGGGTTACAATGAGCAGTTCTTC
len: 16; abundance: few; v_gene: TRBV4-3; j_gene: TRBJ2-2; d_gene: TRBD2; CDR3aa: CASSQEAGGLTGELFF; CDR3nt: TGCGCCAGCAGCCAAGAAGCGGGAGGGCTCACCGGGGAGCTGTTTTTT
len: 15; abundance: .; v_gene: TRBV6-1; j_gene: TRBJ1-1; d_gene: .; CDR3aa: CASSPTFDRNTEAFF; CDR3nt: TGTGCCAGCAGTCCCACGTTCGACAGGAACACTGAAGCTTTCTTT
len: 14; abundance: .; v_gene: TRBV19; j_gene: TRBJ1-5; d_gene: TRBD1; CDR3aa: CASSGQGGNQPQHF; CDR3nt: TGTGCCAGTAGCGGACAGGGTGGCAATCAGCCCCAGCATTTT
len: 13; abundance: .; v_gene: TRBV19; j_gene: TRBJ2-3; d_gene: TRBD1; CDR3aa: CASRPGGKDTQYF; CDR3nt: TGTGCCAGTAGGCCAGGGGGCAAAGATACGCAGTATTTT
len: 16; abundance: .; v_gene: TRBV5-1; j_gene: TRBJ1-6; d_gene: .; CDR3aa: CASSLESGVYNSPLHF; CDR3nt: TGCGCCAGCAGCTTGGAGTCCGGGGTATATAATTCACCCCTCCACTTT
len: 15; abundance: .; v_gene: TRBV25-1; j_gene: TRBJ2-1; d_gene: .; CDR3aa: CASTNTNSGNNEQFF; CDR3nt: TGTGCCAGCACCAATACAAATTCGGGAAACAATGAGCAGTTCTTC
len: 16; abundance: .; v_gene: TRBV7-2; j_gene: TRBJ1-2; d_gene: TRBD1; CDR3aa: CASSLAGDRLPYGYTF; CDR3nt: TGTGCCAGCAGCTTAGCAGGGGACAGACTTCCCTATGGCTACACCTTC
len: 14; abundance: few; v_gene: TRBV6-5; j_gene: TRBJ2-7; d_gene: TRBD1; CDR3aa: CASSLGQGGYEQYF; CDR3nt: TGTGCCAGCAGTTTGGGACAGGGGGGGTACGAGCAGTACTTC
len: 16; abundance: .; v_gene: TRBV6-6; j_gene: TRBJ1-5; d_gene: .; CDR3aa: CASSYSRDYSNQPQHF; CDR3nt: TGTGCCAGCAGTTACTCGAGAGATTATAGCAATCAGCCCCAGCATTTT
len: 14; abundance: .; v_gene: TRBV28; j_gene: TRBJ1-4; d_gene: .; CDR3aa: CASRPQGTNEKLFF; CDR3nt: TGTGCCAGCAGGCCACAGGGAACTAATGAAAAACTGTTTTTT
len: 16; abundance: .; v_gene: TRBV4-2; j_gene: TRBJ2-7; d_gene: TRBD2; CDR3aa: CASSQETSGLSYEQYF; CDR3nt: TGTGCCAGCAGCCAAGAGACTAGCGGGCTCTCCTACGAGCAGTACTTC
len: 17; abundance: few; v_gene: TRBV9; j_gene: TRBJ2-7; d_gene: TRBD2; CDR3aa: CASSVATGLAGGYEQYF; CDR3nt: TGTGCCAGCAGCGTAGCTACAGGGCTAGCGGGGGGTTACGAGCAGTACTTC
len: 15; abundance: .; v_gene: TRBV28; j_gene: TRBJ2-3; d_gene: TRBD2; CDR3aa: CASSLLAGGPDTQYF; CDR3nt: TGTGCCAGCAGTTTACTTGCGGGAGGGCCCGATACGCAGTATTTT
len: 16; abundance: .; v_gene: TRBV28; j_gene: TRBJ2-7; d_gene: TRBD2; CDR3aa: CASSQPGLASPYEQYF; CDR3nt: TGTGCCAGCAGTCAACCGGGACTAGCGTCGCCTTACGAGCAGTACTTC
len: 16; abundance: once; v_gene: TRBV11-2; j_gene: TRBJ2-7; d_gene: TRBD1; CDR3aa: CASSLVGTGDRYEQYF; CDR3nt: TGTGCCAGCAGCTTAGTTGGGACAGGAGATCGGTACGAGCAGTACTTC
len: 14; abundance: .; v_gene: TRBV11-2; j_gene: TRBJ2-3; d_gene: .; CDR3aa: CASSLGETADTQYF; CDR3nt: TGTGCCAGCAGCTTAGGGGAGACTGCAGATACGCAGTATTTT
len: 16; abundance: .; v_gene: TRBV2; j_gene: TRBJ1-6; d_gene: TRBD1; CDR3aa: CASSGPQLGTGSPLHF; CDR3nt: TGTGCCAGCAGCGGGCCCCAACTAGGGACAGGATCACCCCTCCACTTT
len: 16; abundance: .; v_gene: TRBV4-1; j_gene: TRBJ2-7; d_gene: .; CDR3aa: CASSQVAGGLTYEQYF; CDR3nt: TGCGCCAGCAGCCAAGTGGCCGGGGGACTTACGTACGAGCAGTACTTC
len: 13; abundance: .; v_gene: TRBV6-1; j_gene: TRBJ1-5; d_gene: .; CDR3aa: CASRRGSNQPQHF; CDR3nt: TGTGCCAGCAGGAGAGGTAGCAATCAGCCCCAGCATTTT
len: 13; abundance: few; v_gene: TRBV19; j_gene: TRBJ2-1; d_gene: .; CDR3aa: CASTLRGYNEQFF; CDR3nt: TGTGCCAGTACCCTTCGGGGGTACAATGAGCAGTTCTTC
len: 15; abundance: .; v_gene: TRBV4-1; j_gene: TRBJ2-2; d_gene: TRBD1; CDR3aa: CASSHATGGTGELFF; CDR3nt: TGCGCCAGCAGCCACGCTACAGGGGGCACCGGGGAGCTGTTTTTT
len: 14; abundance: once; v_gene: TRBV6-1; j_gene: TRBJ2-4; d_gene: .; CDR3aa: CASSEGSRGYIQYF; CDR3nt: TGTGCCAGCAGTGAAGGTAGCCGTGGGTACATTCAGTACTTC
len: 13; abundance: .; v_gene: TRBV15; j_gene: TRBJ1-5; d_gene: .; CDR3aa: CATSSLADQPQHF; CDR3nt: TGTGCCACCAGCTCGCTGGCCGATCAGCCCCAGCATTTT
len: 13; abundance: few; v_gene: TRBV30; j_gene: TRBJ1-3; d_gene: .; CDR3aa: CAWSLGVGNTIYF; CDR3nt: TGTGCCTGGAGTTTAGGGGTGGGAAACACCATATATTTT
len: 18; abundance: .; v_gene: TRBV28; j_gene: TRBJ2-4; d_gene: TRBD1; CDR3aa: CASSHQGQGVLAKNIQYF; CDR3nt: TGTGCCAGCAGCCATCAGGGACAGGGAGTCCTTGCCAAAAACATTCAGTACTTC
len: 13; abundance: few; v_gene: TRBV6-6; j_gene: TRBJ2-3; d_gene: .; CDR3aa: CASSYPSTDTQYF; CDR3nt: TGTGCCAGCAGTTACCCAAGCACAGATACGCAGTATTTT
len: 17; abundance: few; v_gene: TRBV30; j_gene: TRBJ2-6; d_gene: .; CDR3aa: CAYSSAATDSGANVLTF; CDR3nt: TGTGCCTACTCCTCAGCCGCGACAGATTCTGGGGCCAACGTCCTGACTTTC
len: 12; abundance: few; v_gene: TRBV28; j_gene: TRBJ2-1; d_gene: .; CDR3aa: CASSLVSDEQFF; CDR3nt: TGTGCCAGCAGTTTAGTCAGCGATGAGCAGTTCTTC
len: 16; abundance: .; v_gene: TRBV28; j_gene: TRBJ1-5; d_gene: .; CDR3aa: CASGWVGGGSNQPQHF; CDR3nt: TGTGCCAGCGGGTGGGTGGGGGGAGGGAGCAATCAGCCCCAGCATTTT
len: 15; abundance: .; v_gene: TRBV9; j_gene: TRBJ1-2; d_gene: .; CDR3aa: CASSVVPGPSLGYTF; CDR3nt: TGTGCCAGCAGCGTAGTGCCAGGCCCCTCCCTAGGCTACACCTTC
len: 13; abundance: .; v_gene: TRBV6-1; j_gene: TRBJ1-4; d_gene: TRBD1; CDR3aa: CASTTGGGEKLFF; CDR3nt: TGTGCCAGCACGACAGGGGGCGGTGAAAAACTGTTTTTT
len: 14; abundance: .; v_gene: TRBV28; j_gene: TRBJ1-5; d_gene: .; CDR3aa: CASRQPGSNQPQHF; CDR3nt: TGTGCCAGCAGGCAGCCGGGAAGCAATCAGCCCCAGCATTTT
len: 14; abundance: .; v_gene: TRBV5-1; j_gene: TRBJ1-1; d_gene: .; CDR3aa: CASSLDLRNTEAFF; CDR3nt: TGCGCCAGCAGCTTGGATCTGAGGAACACTGAAGCTTTCTTT
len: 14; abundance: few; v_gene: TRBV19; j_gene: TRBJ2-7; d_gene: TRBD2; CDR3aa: CATGGAQETYEQYF; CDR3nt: TGCGCAACGGGGGGGGCGCAAGAGACCTACGAGCAGTACTTC
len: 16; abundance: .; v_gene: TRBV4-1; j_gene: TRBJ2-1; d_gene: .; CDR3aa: CASSQPGHRTYNEQFF; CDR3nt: TGCGCCAGCAGCCAACCGGGACACCGAACCTACAATGAGCAGTTCTTC
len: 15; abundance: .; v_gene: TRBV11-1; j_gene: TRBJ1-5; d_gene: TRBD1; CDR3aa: CASSRGQGDNQPQHF; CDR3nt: TGTGCCAGCAGCCGCGGACAGGGGGACAATCAGCCCCAGCATTTT
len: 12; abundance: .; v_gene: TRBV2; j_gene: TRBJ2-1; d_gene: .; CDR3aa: CASRKTSNEQFF; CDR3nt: TGTGCCAGCAGAAAGACTAGCAATGAGCAGTTCTTC
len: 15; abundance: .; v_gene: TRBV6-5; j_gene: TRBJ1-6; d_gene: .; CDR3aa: CASTLGGSYNSPLHF; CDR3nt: TGTGCCAGCACCTTAGGGGGCTCCTATAATTCACCCCTCCACTTT
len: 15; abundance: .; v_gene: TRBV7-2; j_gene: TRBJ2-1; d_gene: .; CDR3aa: CASSPGAGLNNEQFF; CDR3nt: TGTGCCAGCAGCCCAGGGGCAGGGTTAAACAATGAGCAGTTCTTC
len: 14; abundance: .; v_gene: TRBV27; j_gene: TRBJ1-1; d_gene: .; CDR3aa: CASSLTSGSAEAFF; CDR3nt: TGTGCCAGCAGTTTAACATCCGGCAGCGCTGAAGCTTTCTTT
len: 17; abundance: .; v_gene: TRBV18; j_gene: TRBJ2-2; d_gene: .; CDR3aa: CASSGLEGLINTGELFF; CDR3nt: TGTGCCAGCTCAGGCCTCGAGGGACTTATTAACACCGGGGAGCTGTTTTTT
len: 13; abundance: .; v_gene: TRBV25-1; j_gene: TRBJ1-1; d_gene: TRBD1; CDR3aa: CASRATGGTEAFF; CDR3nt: TGTGCCAGCAGGGCCACAGGGGGCACTGAAGCTTTCTTT